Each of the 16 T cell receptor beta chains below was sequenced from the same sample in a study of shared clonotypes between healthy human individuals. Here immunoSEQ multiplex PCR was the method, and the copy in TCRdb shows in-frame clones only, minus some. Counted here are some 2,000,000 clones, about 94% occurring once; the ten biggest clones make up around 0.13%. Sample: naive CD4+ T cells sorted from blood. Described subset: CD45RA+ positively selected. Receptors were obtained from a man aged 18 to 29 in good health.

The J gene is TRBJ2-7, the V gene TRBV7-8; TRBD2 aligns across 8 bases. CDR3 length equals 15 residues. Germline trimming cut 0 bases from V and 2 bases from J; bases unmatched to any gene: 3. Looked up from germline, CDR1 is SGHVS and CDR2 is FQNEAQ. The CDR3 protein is CASSLASGGAYEQYF. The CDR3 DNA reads TGTGCCAGCAGCTTAGCCAGCGGGGGAGCCTACGAGCAGTACTTC.

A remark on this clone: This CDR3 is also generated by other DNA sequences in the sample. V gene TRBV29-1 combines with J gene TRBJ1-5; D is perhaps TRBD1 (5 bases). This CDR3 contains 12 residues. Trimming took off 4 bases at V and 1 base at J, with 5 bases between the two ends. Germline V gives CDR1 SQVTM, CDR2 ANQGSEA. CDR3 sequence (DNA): TGCAGCGTTGGGGGGAGCAATCAGCCCCAGCATTTT. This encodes CSVGGSNQPQHF. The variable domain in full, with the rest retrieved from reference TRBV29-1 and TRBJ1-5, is SAVISQKPSRDICQRGTSLTIQCQVDSQVTMMFWYRQQPGQSLTLIATANQGSEATYESGFVIDKFPISRPNLTFSTLTVSNMSPEDSSIYLCSVGGSNQPQHFGDGTRLSIL.

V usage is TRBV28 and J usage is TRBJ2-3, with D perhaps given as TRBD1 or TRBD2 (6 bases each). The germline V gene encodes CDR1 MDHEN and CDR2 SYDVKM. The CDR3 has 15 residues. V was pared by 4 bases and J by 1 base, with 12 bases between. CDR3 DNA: TGTGCCAGCAGTTCCCCTCGGGGGCGCACAGATACGCAGTATTTT. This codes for CASSSPRGRTDTQYF.

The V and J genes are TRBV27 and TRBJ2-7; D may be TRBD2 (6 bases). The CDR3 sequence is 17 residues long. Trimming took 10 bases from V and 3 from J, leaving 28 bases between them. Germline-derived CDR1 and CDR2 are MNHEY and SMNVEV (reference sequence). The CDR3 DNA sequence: TGTGCCACCAAAGCGGCGGAGGCGATTTCGGGGGACTACGAGCAGTACTTC. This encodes CATKAAEAISGDYEQYF.

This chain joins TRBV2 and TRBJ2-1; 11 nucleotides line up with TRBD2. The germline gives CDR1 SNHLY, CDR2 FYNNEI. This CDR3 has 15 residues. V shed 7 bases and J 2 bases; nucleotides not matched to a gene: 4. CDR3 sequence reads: CASIRLAGTYNEQFF. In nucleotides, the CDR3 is TGTGCCAGCATCCGACTAGCGGGAACCTACAATGAGCAGTTCTTC.

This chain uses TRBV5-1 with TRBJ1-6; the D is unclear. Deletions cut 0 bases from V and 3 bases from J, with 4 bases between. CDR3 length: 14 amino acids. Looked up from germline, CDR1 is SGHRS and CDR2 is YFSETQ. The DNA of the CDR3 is TGCGCCAGCAGCTTGGCCTTCTATAATTCACCCCTCCACTTT. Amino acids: CASSLAFYNSPLHF.

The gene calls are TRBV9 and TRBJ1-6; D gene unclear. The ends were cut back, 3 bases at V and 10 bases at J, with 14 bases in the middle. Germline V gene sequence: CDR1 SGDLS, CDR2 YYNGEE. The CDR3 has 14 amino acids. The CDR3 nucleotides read TGTGCCAGCAGCGGGGAGTATTATGGATCACCCCTCCACTTT. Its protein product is CASSGEYYGSPLHF.

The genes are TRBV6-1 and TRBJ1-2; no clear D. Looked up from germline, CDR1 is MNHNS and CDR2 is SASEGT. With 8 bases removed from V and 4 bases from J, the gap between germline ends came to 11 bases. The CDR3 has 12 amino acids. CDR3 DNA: TGTGCCAGCGACGAACCCCGCTATGGCTACACCTTC. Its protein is CASDEPRYGYTF.

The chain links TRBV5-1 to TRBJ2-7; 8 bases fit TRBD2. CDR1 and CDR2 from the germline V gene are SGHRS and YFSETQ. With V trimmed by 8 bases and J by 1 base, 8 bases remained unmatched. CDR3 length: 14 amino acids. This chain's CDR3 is CASNREGTSYEQYF. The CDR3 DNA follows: TGCGCCAGTAACCGGGAGGGGACGTCCTACGAGCAGTACTTC.

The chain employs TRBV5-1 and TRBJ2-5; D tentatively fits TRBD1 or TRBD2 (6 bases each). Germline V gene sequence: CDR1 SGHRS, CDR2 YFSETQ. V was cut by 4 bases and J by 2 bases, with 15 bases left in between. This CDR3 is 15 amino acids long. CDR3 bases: TGCGCCAGCAGCCTCGAGGGGGGTGAACAAGAGACCCAGTACTTC. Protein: CASSLEGGEQETQYF.

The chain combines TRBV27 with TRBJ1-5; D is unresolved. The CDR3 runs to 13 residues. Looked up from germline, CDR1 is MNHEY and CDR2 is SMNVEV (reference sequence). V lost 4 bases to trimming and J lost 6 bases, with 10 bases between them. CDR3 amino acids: CASSSAKGQPQHF. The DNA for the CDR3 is TGTGCCAGCAGTTCGGCTAAAGGTCAGCCCCAGCATTTT.

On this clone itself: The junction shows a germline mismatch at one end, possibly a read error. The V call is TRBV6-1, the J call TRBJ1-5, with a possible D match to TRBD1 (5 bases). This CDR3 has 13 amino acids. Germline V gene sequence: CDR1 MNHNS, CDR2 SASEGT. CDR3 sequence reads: CASTEQGNQPQHF. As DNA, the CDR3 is TGTGCCAGCACTGAACAGGGCAATCAGCCCCAGCATTTT.

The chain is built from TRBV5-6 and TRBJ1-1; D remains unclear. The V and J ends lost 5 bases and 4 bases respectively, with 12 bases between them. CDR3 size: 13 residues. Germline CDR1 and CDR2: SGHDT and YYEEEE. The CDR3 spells CASSLDSRTEAFF. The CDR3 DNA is TGTGCCAGCAGTTTAGACTCCCGCACTGAAGCTTTCTTT.

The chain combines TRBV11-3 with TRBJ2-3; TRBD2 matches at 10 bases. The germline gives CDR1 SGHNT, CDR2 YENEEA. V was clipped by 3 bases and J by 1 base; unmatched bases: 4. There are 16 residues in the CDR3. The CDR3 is CASSLETSGGTDTQYF. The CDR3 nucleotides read TGTGCCAGCAGCTTGGAAACTAGCGGGGGCACAGATACGCAGTATTTT.

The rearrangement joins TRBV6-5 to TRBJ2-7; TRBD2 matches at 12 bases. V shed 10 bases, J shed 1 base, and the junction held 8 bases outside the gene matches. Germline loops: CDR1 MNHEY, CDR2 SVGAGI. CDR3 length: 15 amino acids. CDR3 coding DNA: TGTGCCACCTCAGAGACTAGCGGGAGTTCCTACGAGCAGTACTTC. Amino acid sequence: CATSETSGSSYEQYF.

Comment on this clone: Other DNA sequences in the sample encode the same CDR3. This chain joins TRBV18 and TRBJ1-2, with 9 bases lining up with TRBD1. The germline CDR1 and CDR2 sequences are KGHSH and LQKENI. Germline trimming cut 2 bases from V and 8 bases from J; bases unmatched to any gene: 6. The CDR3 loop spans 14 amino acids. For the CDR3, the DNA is TGTGCCAGCTCACCAAGCACAGGGGGCGAGGGCTACACCTTC. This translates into CASSPSTGGEGYTF.